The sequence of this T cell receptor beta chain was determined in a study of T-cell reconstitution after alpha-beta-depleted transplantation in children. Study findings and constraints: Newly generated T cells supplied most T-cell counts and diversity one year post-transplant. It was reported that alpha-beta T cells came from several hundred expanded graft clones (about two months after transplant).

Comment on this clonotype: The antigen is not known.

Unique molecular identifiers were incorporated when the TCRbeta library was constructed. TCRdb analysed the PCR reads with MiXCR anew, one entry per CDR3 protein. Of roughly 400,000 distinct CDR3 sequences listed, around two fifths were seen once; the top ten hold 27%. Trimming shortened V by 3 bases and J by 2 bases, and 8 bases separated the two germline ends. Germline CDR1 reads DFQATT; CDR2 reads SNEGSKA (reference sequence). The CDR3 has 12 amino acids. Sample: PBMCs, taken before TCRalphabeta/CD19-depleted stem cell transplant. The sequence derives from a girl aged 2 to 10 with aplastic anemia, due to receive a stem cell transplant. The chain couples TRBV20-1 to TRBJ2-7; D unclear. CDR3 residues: CSASRTAYEQYF. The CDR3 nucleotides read TGCAGTGCTAGCCGGACGGCCTACGAGCAGTACTTC.